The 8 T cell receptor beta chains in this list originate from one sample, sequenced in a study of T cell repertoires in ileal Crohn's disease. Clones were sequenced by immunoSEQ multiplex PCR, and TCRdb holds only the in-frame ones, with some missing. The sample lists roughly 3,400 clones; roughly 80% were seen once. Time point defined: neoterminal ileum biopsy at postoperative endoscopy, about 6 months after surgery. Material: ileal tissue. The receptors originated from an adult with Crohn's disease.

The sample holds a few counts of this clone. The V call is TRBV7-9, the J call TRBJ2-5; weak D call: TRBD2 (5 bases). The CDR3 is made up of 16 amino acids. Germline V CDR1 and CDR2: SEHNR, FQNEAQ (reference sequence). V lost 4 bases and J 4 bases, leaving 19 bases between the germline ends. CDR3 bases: TGTGCCAGCAGCTGGCCTTCAAAAGGAGGCCCAGAGACCCAGTACTTC. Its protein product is CASSWPSKGGPETQYF.

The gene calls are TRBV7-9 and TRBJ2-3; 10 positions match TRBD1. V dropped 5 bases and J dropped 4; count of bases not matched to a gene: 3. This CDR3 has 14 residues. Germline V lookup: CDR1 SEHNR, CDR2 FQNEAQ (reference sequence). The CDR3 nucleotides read TGTGCCAGCAGCACCGGGACAGGGGCAGATACGCAGTATTTT. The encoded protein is CASSTGTGADTQYF.

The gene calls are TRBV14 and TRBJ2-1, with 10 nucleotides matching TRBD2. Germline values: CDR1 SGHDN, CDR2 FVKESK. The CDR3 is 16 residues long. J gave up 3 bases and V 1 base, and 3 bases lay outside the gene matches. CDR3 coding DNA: TGTGCCAGCAGCCAAGGGTGGACTAGCGGCTACAATGAGCAGTTCTTC. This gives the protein CASSQGWTSGYNEQFF.

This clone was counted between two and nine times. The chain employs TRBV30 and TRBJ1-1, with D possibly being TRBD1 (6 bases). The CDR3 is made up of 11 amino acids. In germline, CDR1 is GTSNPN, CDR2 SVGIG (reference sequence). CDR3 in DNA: TGTACGGGACATTTGAACACTGAAGCTTTCTTT. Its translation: CTGHLNTEAFF.

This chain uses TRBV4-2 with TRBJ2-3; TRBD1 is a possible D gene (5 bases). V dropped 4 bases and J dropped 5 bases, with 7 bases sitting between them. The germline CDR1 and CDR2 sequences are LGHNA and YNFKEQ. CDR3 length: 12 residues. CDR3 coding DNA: TGTGCCAGCAGCCCGACAGAAGATACGCAGTATTTT. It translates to CASSPTEDTQYF.

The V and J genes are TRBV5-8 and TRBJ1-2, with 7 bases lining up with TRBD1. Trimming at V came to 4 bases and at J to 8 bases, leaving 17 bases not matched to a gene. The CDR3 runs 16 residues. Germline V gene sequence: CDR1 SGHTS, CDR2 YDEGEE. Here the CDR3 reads CASSGRQGRGSDGYTF. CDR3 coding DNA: TGTGCCAGCAGCGGAAGACAGGGTCGAGGGTCTGACGGCTACACCTTC.

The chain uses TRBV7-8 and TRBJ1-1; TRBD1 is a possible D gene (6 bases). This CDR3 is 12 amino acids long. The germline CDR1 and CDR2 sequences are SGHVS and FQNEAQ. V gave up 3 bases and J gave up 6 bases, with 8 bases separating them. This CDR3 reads CASSLTGSEAFF. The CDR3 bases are TGTGCCAGCAGCTTGACAGGTTCTGAAGCTTTCTTT.

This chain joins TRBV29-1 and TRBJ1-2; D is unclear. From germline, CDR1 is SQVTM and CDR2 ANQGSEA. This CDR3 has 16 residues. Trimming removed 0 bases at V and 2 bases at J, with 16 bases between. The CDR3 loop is CSVEESREGGNYGYTF. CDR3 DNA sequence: TGCAGCGTTGAAGAAAGTAGGGAGGGTGGGAACTATGGCTACACCTTC.